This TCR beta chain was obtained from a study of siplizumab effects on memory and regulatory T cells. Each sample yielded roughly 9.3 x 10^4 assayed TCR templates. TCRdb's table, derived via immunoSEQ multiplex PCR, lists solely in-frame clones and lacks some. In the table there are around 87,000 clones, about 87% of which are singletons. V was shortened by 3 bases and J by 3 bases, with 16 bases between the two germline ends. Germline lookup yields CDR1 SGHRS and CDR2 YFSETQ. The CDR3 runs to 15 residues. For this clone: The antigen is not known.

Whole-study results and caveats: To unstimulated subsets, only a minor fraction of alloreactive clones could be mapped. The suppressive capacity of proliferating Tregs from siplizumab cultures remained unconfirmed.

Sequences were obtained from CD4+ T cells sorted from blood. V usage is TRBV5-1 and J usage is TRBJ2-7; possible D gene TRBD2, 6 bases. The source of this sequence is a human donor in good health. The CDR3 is CASSSGSGLVYEQYF. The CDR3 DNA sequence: TGCGCCAGCAGCTCGGGGAGCGGGCTAGTCTACGAGCAGTACTTC.